This section outlines one TCR beta chain sequence together with its context. The antigen is undetermined. This entry comes from a study of cytomegalovirus exposure and HLA in healthy donors. Overall study: Drawn from HLA-typed donors, about 85 million unique TCRs were held in an early data release. Findings of the study overall: In a later analysis, CMV-associated beta chains were mostly HLA-associated, it appeared. Follow-up analysis later connected one missense variant in DCLRE1C with trimming of TCR beta V- and J-genes.

PCR was performed using 60 Vbeta and 13 Jbeta primers. TCRdb keeps only in-frame clones here, not all; method: immunoSEQ multiplex PCR. In the table there are under 200,000 clones, approximately 78% of which are singletons. This TCR was recovered from a woman aged 18-29 years in good health and CMV-seronegative. The sequencing input was PBMCs.

As DNA, the CDR3 is TGCGCCAGCTCGGGGGTAGCCTACAATGAGCAGTTCTTC. As protein: CASSGVAYNEQFF. The V and J genes are TRBV10-1 and TRBJ2-1; D may be TRBD2 (6 bases). CDR1 and CDR2 from the germline V gene are WNHNN and SYGVQD (reference sequence). CDR3 length equals 13 residues. V lost 8 bases and J 2 bases, leaving 10 bases between the germline ends.